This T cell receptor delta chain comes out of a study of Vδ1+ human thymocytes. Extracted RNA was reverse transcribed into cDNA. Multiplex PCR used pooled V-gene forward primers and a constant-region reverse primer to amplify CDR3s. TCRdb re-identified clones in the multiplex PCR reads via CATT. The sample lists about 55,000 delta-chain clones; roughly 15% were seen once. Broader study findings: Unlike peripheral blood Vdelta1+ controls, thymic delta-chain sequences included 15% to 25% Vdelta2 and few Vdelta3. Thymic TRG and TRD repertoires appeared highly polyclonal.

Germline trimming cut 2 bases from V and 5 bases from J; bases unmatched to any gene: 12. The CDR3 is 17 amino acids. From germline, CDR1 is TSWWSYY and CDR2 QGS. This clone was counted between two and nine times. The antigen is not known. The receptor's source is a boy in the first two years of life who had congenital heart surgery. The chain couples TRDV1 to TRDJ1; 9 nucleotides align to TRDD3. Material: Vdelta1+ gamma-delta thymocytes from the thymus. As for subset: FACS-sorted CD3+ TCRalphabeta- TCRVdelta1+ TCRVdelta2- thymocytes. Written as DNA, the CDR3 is TGTGCTCTTGGGGAAAACTTCCGGTACTGGGGGACTGATAAACTCATCTTT. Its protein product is CALGENFRYWGTDKLIF.